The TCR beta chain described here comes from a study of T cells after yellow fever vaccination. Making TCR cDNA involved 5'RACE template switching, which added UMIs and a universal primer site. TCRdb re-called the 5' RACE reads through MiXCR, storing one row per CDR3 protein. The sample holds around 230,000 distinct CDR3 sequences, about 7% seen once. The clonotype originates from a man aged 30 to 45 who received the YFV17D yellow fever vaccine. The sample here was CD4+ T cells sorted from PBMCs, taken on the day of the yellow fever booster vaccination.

CDR3 amino acids: CASSYRGLTYF. The CDR3 nucleotides are TGTGCCAGCAGTTATCGGGGTCTGACGTACTTC. J is TRBJ2-7 and V is TRBV6-5; a weak D match, TRBD2 (5 bases). The CDR3 is 11 amino acids. Germline V gene sequence: CDR1 MNHEY, CDR2 SVGAGI. V lost 3 bases to trimming and J lost 12 bases, with 12 bases between them.